The 5 T cell receptor beta chains in this list originate from one sample, sequenced in a study of blood T cells in healthy people across ages. A second roughly 6 to 12 cycle PCR used barcoded and J-beta primers. Each CDR3 protein gets one entry after TCRdb re-called the 5' RACE reads with MiXCR. The table lists about 1.6 million distinct CDR3 sequences, around 35% of them singletons, with around 10% in the top ten. The specimen was blood. The receptor set was obtained from a woman aged 30 to 39 in good health.

V is TRBV29-1 and J is TRBJ1-2, with 7 bases matching TRBD1. The CDR3 is 13 amino acids. The V gene end was trimmed by 8 bases and the J gene end by 2 bases; junction bases not matched to a gene: 8. Germline assignment: CDR1 SQVTM and CDR2 ANQGSEA. CDR3 coding DNA: TGCAGCATCCGCGGACAGGAGAACTATGGCTACACCTTC. The encoded protein is CSIRGQENYGYTF.

This clonotype was observed at least ten times. V usage is TRBV20-1 and J usage is TRBJ2-1; no clear D gene. In germline, CDR1 is DFQATT, CDR2 SNEGSKA (reference sequence). The V end was cut by 7 bases, the J end by 7 bases, with 17 bases between. This CDR3 is 13 amino acids long. This CDR3 is CSVWLEQWNEQFF. CDR3 coding DNA: TGCAGTGTTTGGCTTGAACAATGGAATGAGCAGTTCTTC.

This clonotype has a handful of counts. This sequence joins TRBV28 and TRBJ1-2; D not resolved. With 2 bases removed from V and 0 bases from J, the gap between germline ends came to 10 bases. This CDR3 is 15 amino acids long. Germline V gene lookup returns CDR1 MDHEN and CDR2 SYDVKM. Here the CDR3 DNA reads TGTGCCAGCAGTTTAGGCCCGAATTCTAACTATGGCTACACCTTC. Its translation: CASSLGPNSNYGYTF.

This clonotype was seen at least ten times. The V gene is TRBV27, the J gene TRBJ2-3, with 9 nucleotides matching TRBD2. The CDR3 totals 16 residues. Germline V gene data show CDR1 as MNHEY and CDR2 as SMNVEV (reference sequence). After removal of 6 bases from V and 0 bases from J, the junction contained 7 bases not matched to a gene. The CDR3, as DNA: TGTGCCAGCAGCCGACTAGCGGCTACTAGCACAGATACGCAGTATTTT. Translating gives CASSRLAATSTDTQYF.

The V call is TRBV12-3 or TRBV12-4, the J call TRBJ2-5; D not certain. The CDR3 is 13 residues long. V lost 3 bases, J lost 5 bases, and 10 bases lay in between. CDR3 coding DNA: TGTGCCAGCAGTTTTGGCAGGATCGAGACCCAGTACTTC. Residues: CASSFGRIETQYF.